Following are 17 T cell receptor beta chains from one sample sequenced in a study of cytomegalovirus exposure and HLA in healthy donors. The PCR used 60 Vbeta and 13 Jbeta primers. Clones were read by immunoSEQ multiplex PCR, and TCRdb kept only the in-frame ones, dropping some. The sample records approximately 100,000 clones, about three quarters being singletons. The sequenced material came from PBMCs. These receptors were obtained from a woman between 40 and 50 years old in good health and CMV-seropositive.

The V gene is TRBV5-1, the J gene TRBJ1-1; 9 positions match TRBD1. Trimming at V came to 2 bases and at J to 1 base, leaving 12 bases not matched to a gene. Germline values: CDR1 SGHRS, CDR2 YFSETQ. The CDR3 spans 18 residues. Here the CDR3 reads CASSLSPGTGFGNTEAFF. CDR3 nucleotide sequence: TGCGCCAGCAGCTTAAGTCCCGGGACAGGGTTCGGGAACACTGAAGCTTTCTTT.

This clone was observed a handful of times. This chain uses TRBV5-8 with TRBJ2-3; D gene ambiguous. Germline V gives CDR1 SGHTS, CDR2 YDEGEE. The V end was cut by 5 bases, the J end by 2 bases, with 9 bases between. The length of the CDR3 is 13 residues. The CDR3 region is CASRSTATDTQYF. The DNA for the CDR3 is TGTGCCAGCAGGTCAACAGCCACAGATACGCAGTATTTT.

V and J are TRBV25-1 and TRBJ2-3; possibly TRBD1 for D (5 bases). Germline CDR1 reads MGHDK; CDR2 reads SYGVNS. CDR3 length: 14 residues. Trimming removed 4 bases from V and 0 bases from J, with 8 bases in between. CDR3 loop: CASSVQGSTDTQYF. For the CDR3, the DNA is TGTGCCAGCAGTGTGCAGGGTAGCACAGATACGCAGTATTTT. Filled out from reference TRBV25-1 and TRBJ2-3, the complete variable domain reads EADIYQTPRYLVIGTGKKITLECSQTMGHDKMYWYQQDPGMELHLIHYSYGVNSTEKGDLSSESTVSRIRTEHFPLTLESARPSHTSQYLCASSVQGSTDTQYFGPGTRLTVL.

CDR3: CASRRQGAGETQYF. The CDR3 nucleotides read TGTGCCAGCCGTCGACAGGGGGCAGGGGAGACCCAGTACTTC. V gene TRBV27 combines with J gene TRBJ2-5, with 10 bases fitting TRBD1. CDR1 and CDR2 from the germline V gene are MNHEY and SMNVEV (reference sequence). The trim removed 8 bases at V and 5 bases at J, leaving 8 bases unmatched. The CDR3 totals 14 residues.

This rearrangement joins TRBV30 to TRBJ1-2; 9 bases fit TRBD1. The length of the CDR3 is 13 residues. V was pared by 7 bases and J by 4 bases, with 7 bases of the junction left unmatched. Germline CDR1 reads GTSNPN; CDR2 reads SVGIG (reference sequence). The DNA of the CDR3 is TGTGCCTCCTCGACAGGGGGGCCCTATGGCTACACCTTC. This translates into CASSTGGPYGYTF.

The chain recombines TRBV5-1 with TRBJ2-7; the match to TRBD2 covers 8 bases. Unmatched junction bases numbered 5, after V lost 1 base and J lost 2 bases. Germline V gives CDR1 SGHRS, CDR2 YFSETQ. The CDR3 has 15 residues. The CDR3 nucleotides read TGCGCCAGCAGCTTGAGAAGCGGGGGAGCCTACGAGCAGTACTTC. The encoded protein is CASSLRSGGAYEQYF.

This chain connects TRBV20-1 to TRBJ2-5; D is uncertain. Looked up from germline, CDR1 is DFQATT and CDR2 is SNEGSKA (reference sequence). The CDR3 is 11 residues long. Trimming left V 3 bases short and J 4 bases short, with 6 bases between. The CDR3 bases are TGCAGTGCTAGGGTCGGAGAGACCCAGTACTTC. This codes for CSARVGETQYF.

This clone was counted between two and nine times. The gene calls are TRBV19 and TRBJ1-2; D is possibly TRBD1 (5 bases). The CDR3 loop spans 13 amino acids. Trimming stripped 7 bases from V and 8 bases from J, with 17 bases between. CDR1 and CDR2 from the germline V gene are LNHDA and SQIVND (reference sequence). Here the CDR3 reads CASTGQGPEGYTF. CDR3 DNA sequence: TGTGCCAGTACAGGGCAGGGTCCGGAAGGCTACACCTTC.

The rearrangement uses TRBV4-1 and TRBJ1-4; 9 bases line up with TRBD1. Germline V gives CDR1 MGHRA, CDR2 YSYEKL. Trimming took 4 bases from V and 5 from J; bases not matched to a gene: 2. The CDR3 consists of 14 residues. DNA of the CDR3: TGCGCCAGCAGCCTGGGACAGGGAAATGAAAAACTGTTTTTT. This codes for CASSLGQGNEKLFF.

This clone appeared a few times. The CDR3 sequence is CASLDRDRRNTIYF. The CDR3 coding sequence is TGTGCCAGCTTGGACAGGGATCGCAGAAACACCATATATTTT. V usage is TRBV6-6 and J usage is TRBJ1-3; 8 nucleotides line up with TRBD1. V lost 8 bases, J lost 5 bases, and 8 bases stayed unmatched. Germline lookup yields CDR1 MNHNY and CDR2 SVGAGI (reference sequence). This CDR3 has 14 amino acids.

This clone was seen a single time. CDR3: CASSYPGLAGGRNTGELFF. The CDR3, as DNA: TGTGCCAGCAGTTACCCGGGACTAGCGGGGGGAAGGAACACCGGGGAGCTGTTTTTT. The genes are TRBV27 and TRBJ2-2; 15 bases agree with TRBD2. The germline V gene encodes CDR1 MNHEY and CDR2 SMNVEV (reference sequence). J was trimmed by 1 base and V by 4 bases; bases with no gene match: 7. The CDR3 is 19 residues long.

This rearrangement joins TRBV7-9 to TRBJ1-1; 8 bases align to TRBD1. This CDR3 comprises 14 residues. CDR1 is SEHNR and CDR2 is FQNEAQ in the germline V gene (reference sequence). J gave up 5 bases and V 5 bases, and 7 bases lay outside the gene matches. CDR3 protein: CASSLQQGETEAFF. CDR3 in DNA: TGTGCCAGCAGCCTTCAACAGGGGGAGACTGAAGCTTTCTTT.

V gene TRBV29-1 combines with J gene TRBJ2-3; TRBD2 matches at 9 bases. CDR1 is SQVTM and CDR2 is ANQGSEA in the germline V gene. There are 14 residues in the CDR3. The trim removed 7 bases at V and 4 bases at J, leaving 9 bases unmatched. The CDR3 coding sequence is TGCAGCGCCTCCCAAGGCGGGAGGGCAGATACGCAGTATTTT. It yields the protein CSASQGGRADTQYF.

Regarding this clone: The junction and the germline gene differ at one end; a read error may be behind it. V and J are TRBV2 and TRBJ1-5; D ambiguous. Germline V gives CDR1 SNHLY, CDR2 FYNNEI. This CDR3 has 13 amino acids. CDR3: CASSEALPREIFF. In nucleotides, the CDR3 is TGTGCCAGCAGTGAAGCGCTTCCTCGGGAGATTTTTTTT.

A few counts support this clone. The CDR3 DNA follows: TGTGCCAGCAGCTTCCGCGCCGGACTAGATCAGACCCAGTACTTC. Its translation is CASSFRAGLDQTQYF. The chain couples TRBV5-5 to TRBJ2-5; TRBD2 matches at 7 bases. Germline CDR1 reads SGHKS; CDR2 reads YYEKEE (reference sequence). This CDR3 has 15 residues. The junction had 10 bases not matched to a gene; V was cut back by 2 bases and J by 6 bases. The full variable domain, in which reference TRBV5-5 and TRBJ2-5 provide the parts outside the CDR3, is DAGVTQSPTHLIKTRGQQVTLRCSPISGHKSVSWYQQVLGQGPQFIFQYYEKEERGRGNFPDRFSARQFPNYSSELNVNALLLGDSALYLCASSFRAGLDQTQYFGPGTRLLVL.

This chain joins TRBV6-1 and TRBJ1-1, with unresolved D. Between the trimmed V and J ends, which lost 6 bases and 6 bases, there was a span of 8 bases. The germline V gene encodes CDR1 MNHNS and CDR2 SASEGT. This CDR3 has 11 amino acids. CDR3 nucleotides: TGTGCCAGCAGAATAGTCTCTGAAGCTTTCTTT. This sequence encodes CASRIVSEAFF.

This chain's CDR3 is CASSEVRDYGYTF. CDR3 nucleotide sequence: TGTGCCAGCAGTGAAGTCAGGGACTATGGCTACACCTTC. The gene calls are TRBV2 and TRBJ1-2; D is perhaps TRBD1 (5 bases). V was pared by 1 base and J by 3 bases, with 6 bases between. The germline V gene encodes CDR1 SNHLY and CDR2 FYNNEI. The CDR3 runs 13 residues.